The present entry profiles one T cell receptor (beta chain) with its context. This clone was counted only a few times. Its recognized antigen is unknown. Per-base qualities were not stored, and no clone one base away is much larger. Taken from the germline V gene (reference sequence), the CDR1 and CDR2 loops are SEHNR and FQNEAQ. The CDR3, from cysteine to phenylalanine, totals 14 residues. Only the CDR3 region is kept as DNA, spanning 42 bases read in frame from base 1. Trimming costs V 5 bases and J 2 bases, and their ends lie 10 bases apart. The library was obtained by the immunoSEQ multiplex PCR assay. For TCR sequencing, RNA was extracted from every sample and reverse transcribed into cDNA to serve as template. First-strand cDNA was synthesized with SuperScript III using a 2:1 mix of oligo-dT and random hexamers. A synthetic immune receptor repertoire was used to measure amplification bias, and any remaining bias was corrected computationally. The original methods were these. After raw reads were preprocessed to remove errors, the CDR3 was defined following IMGT conventions as running from the conserved cysteine to phenylalanine. To get clonality, Shannon entropy was normalized by log2 of the number of productive unique TCRs and the result was subtracted from 1. Whether each scalp clone was CD4 or CD8 was inferred by checking scalp TCRbeta sequences against the CD4 and CD8 repertoires from sorted blood. TCRdb retrieved this table from immuneACCESS and kept in-frame rearrangements only. Not all clones are present; in checked studies, unresolved V genes account for under half, and no reason is known for the remainder. The DNA gave D and trimming, while V, J and clone size come from that table. The sample profile shows a few hundred thousand clones; 50% to 75% of them were found once. Roughly 0.88% of the sample rests with the top ten.

These data belong to a study of CD8+ T cells in alopecia areata (dated by TCRdb to 2016 to 2019). General notes on the study: Treated patients were enrolled in an open-label pilot trial of oral tofacitinib, 5 to 10 mg twice daily, for moderate-to-severe alopecia areata. Patients stayed on tofacitinib for 6 to 18 months and then had 6 months of follow-up off drug so that delayed response and recurrence could be assessed. Scalp clonality was compared among normal scalp (n=4), patchy alopecia areata scalp (n=8), and alopecia totalis/universalis scalp (n=8). Disease severity in treated patients was measured with the SALT score, which quantifies the percentage of affected scalp surface area. TCRbeta CDR3 regions were amplified by immunoSEQ multiplex PCR using 35 Vbeta forward and 13 Jbeta reverse primers. To study T cell clonal expansion in alopecia areata, the researchers applied high-throughput TCRbeta sequencing to both the C3H/HeJ mouse model and human patients. RNA came from the PAXgene miRNA kit for fixed scalp, the miRNeasy kit for PBMCs, and the RNeasy kit for mouse skin. In humans, TCRbeta sequencing was performed on scalp tissue and on sorted CD4+ and CD8+ peripheral blood T cells from healthy controls and from patients with patchy or totalis/universalis alopecia areata. Biopsies were taken from tofacitinib-treated patients at baseline and at 4 and 24 weeks of treatment, and a later scalp biopsy was taken in several of the tofacitinib-treated patients. What the work shows at the level of the full study, not this receptor alone: TCR sequences shared between patients were less clear than in mice, possibly partly because of HLA diversity in the patient population. Because the treated cohort was small and had only one nonresponder, larger studies are needed to examine links between baseline CD8+ expansion and response. Many expanded lesional clones persisted in scalp and blood during tofacitinib treatment, which may partly explain relapse after stopping treatment. Tofacitinib significantly decreased scalp clonality and the number of expanded CD8+ clones among the top 100 scalp clones. Compared with normal scalp, lesional scalp, particularly in alopecia totalis/universalis, had higher clonality and more expanded CD8+ clones, which suggests antigenic drive. Unlike mouse skin, where gammadelta T cells dominate, normal human skin contains resident alphabeta T cells that get sequenced too, which complicates analysis of the scalp TCR repertoire.

What the treatment or condition label conveys for this sample: oral pan-JAK inhibitor, 5-10 mg twice daily. Lesional scalp punch biopsies and peripheral blood were collected from alopecia areata patients. PBMCs were separated by density centrifugation and stained for CD3, CD4 and CD8, after which CD4+ and CD8+ T cells were sorted on a FACSAria. This TCR derives from a human donor with alopecia areata. This chain joins TRBV7-9 to TRBJ1-3, with TRBD1 as a weak D call on 6 bases. The specimen was CD4+ T cells sorted from blood, collected at approximately week 51, from a patient treated with tofacitinib. The nucleotide sequence is given as TGTGCCAGCAGCCTGACAGGAGCTGGAAACACCATATATTTT. This gives the protein CASSLTGAGNTIYF.